The clone carrying this TCR beta chain was seen a handful of times. Through a sample-barcoded 5' primer and a J-beta primer mix, a second PCR was run for about 6 to 11 cycles. MiXCR was run by TCRdb on the 5' RACE reads, yielding one entry per CDR3 protein. This sample has 850,000 to 1,000,000 distinct CDR3 sequences, with roughly 51% found just once. These data come from a study of blood T cells in healthy people across ages. Germline values: CDR1 LGHNA, CDR2 YNFKEQ. The CDR3 totals 15 residues. The V and J ends lost 4 bases and 1 base respectively, with 14 bases between them. About 9.9 milliliters of peripheral blood were drawn from each donor.

This clonotype was sampled from a woman aged 55 to 70 in good health. Sequenced material: blood. The rearrangement links TRBV4-2 to TRBJ2-7; no reliable D call. CDR3 bases: TGTGCCAGCAGCCTCGCGACACTGAATTCCTACGAGCAGTACTTC. Amino acid sequence: CASSLATLNSYEQYF.